Listed here are 21 T cell receptor beta chains from one sample, sequenced in a study of blood T cell repertoires in COVID-19. Measured with immunoSEQ multiplex PCR; TCRdb has only the in-frame clones, and not every one. This table has over 200,000 clones, around 84% appearing once. The specimen sequenced was PBMCs or T cells enriched from blood (not recorded which). The receptor set was obtained from a man aged 40-50 years who had recovered from COVID-19.

The chain employs TRBV10-3 and TRBJ2-1; 9 bases fit TRBD1. The germline V gene has CDR1 ENHRY and CDR2 SYGVKD. The CDR3 covers 16 residues. Trimming removed 5 bases from V and 0 bases from J; junction bases left unmatched: 5. CDR3 sequence: CAISPGTGSSYNEQFF. CDR3 bases: TGTGCCATCAGTCCCGGGACAGGGAGCTCCTACAATGAGCAGTTCTTC.

The V gene is TRBV28, the J gene TRBJ1-2, with 7 bases lining up with TRBD1. CDR1 is MDHEN, CDR2 SYDVKM, per germline. Losses at the gene ends were 6 bases for V and 3 bases for J; bases not matched to a gene: 7. The CDR3 is 14 amino acids. CDR3 bases: TGTGCCAGCAGCTTCGGACAGGCCTACTATGGCTACACCTTC. Encoded protein: CASSFGQAYYGYTF.

The chain couples TRBV12-3 or TRBV12-4 to TRBJ2-7; tentatively, D is TRBD1 (6 bases). V lost 4 bases, J lost 7 bases, and 11 bases lay in between. This CDR3 is built from 12 residues. The DNA of the CDR3 is TGTGCCAGCAGTTCAGGGGTTGGGGAGCAGTACTTC. Translation: CASSSGVGEQYF.

The chain has TRBV10-3 and TRBJ2-7, with 11 bases fitting TRBD2. CDR3 length: 16 amino acids. The germline CDR1 and CDR2 sequences are ENHRY and SYGVKD. V gave up 0 bases and J gave up 6 bases; unmatched junction bases: 7. CDR3 in DNA: TGTGCCATCAGTGAGTCTCCCCTAGCGGGAGGTCGCGAGCAGTACTTC. Protein sequence: CAISESPLAGGREQYF.

The chain employs TRBV28 and TRBJ1-5, with TRBD1 matching 7 bases. The V gene's germline CDR1 is MDHEN and CDR2 SYDVKM. The V segment lost 5 bases and the J segment 2 bases; nucleotides outside the gene matches: 6. There are 15 residues in the CDR3. CDR3 sequence (DNA): TGTGCCAGCAGTCCCGGCGGACAGGGCAATCAGCCCCAGCATTTT. Its translation: CASSPGGQGNQPQHF.

J is TRBJ2-1 and V is TRBV5-4, with 7 bases that match TRBD2. The CDR3 has 15 amino acids. V gave up 4 bases and J gave up 4 bases; unmatched junction bases: 8. In germline, CDR1 is SGHNT, CDR2 YYREEE (reference sequence). The CDR3 coding sequence is TGTGCCAGCAGCCCGAGCGGGAACTTGTACAATGAGCAGTTCTTC. As protein: CASSPSGNLYNEQFF.

The chain has TRBV6-4 and TRBJ2-3; 13 nucleotides align to TRBD2. There are 15 residues in the CDR3. Per the germline V gene, CDR1 is MRHNA and CDR2 is SNTAGT. V trimming: 2 bases; J trimming: 4 bases; junction bases outside the gene matches: 0. The CDR3 nucleotides read TGTGCCAGCAGTGACACTAGCGGGAGGGCAGATACGCAGTATTTT. It encodes CASSDTSGRADTQYF.

This chain uses TRBV2 with TRBJ1-4; tentatively, D is TRBD1 (5 bases). CDR1 and CDR2 (germline): SNHLY, FYNNEI. The CDR3 is 17 amino acids. Trimming took off 1 base at V and 0 bases at J, with 12 bases between the two ends. Here the CDR3 reads CASSEGQGFATNEKLFF. In DNA form, the CDR3 reads TGTGCCAGCAGTGAAGGGCAGGGCTTCGCAACTAATGAAAAACTGTTTTTT.

The chain carries TRBV3-1 (or the pseudogene TRBV3-2) and TRBJ2-5, with 8 bases lining up with TRBD2. The CDR3 has 15 amino acids. The J segment lost 7 bases and the V segment lost 1 base, leaving 8 bases of the junction unmatched. The germline V gene has CDR1 LGHDT and CDR2 YNNKEL (reference sequence). CDR3 in amino acids: CASSQVSGAPRTQYF. DNA of the CDR3: TGTGCCAGCAGCCAAGTTAGCGGGGCTCCTAGGACCCAGTACTTC.

This chain uses TRBV18 with TRBJ2-5; TRBD1 is a possible D gene (6 bases). In germline, CDR1 is KGHSH, CDR2 LQKENI. This CDR3 comprises 15 residues. V lost 3 bases to trimming and J lost 3 bases, with 14 bases between them. CDR3 region: CASSPAGALKETQYF. The CDR3, as DNA: TGTGCCAGCTCACCCGCAGGGGCGCTGAAAGAGACCCAGTACTTC.

The rearrangement joins TRBV28 to TRBJ2-7; D is unclear. Germline lookup yields CDR1 MDHEN and CDR2 SYDVKM. The V end was cut by 2 bases, the J end by 2 bases, with 10 bases between. This CDR3 is built from 14 residues. CDR3 region: CASSLVAIAYEQYF. In nucleotides, the CDR3 is TGTGCCAGCAGTTTAGTGGCAATTGCCTACGAGCAGTACTTC.

The chain carries TRBV18 and TRBJ2-1, with D perhaps TRBD2 (6 bases). Trimming shortened V by 3 bases and J by 5 bases, and 8 bases separated the two germline ends. This CDR3 is 13 amino acids long. The germline V gene encodes CDR1 KGHSH and CDR2 LQKENI. This CDR3 reads CASSPTSHNEQFF. DNA of the CDR3: TGTGCCAGCTCACCGACTAGTCACAATGAGCAGTTCTTC.

This clone was seen more than once but under ten times. J is TRBJ2-7 and V is TRBV5-4; D possibly corresponds to TRBD1 (6 bases). The germline CDR1 and CDR2 sequences are SGHNT and YYREEE (reference sequence). The CDR3 loop spans 14 amino acids. V shed 0 bases and J shed 6 bases, with 13 bases lying between them. CDR3 DNA: TGTGCCAGCAGCTTGGCGGGACACCGAGGCGAGCAGTACTTC. It translates to CASSLAGHRGEQYF.

The CDR3 region is CASSVRGETTGELFF. The CDR3 coding sequence is TGTGCCAGCAGCGTTCGCGGGGAGACCACCGGGGAGCTGTTTTTT. This chain joins TRBV9 and TRBJ2-2; possibly TRBD2 for D (6 bases). The CDR3 has 15 amino acids. Trimming stripped 2 bases from V and 4 bases from J, with 12 bases between. Germline V gene sequence: CDR1 SGDLS, CDR2 YYNGEE.

This chain joins TRBV6-5 and TRBJ1-3; perhaps TRBD1 as D (5 bases). The V end lost 10 bases, the J end lost 0 bases, and 13 bases lay between the germline ends. The CDR3 is 14 residues long. Germline values: CDR1 MNHEY, CDR2 SVGAGI. CDR3 protein: CATQDTGSGNTIYF. The DNA of the CDR3 is TGTGCCACCCAGGACACAGGCTCTGGAAACACCATATATTTT.

V usage is TRBV2 and J usage is TRBJ2-3; D possibly corresponds to TRBD1 (5 bases). Trimming removed 8 bases at V and 4 bases at J, with 19 bases between. Per germline, CDR1 SNHLY and CDR2 FYNNEI. The length of the CDR3 is 15 residues. CDR3: CASCRARQGADTQYF. DNA of the CDR3: TGTGCCAGCTGCCGTGCCCGGCAGGGTGCAGATACGCAGTATTTT.

V usage is TRBV30 and J usage is TRBJ1-5; D gene unclear. V lost 0 bases, J lost 7 bases, and 13 bases lay in between. Germline V gives CDR1 GTSNPN, CDR2 SVGIG (reference sequence). CDR3 size: 14 residues. The CDR3 DNA sequence: TGTGCCTGGAGTGTAGGATTTGGAGTGCAGCCCCAGCATTTT. This translates into CAWSVGFGVQPQHF.

V is TRBV5-8 and J is TRBJ2-1; maybe TRBD2 (5 bases). The germline V gene encodes CDR1 SGHTS and CDR2 YDEGEE. The CDR3 sequence is 15 residues long. V lost 1 base and J lost 1, with 9 bases in between. The CDR3 loop reads CASSLLGLSYNEQFF. The CDR3 nucleotides are TGTGCCAGCAGCTTGTTAGGACTTTCCTACAATGAGCAGTTCTTC.

This clone was recorded a few times. This chain joins TRBV3-1 (or the pseudogene TRBV3-2) and TRBJ2-2; 8 bases are shared with TRBD2. CDR3 length equals 13 residues. V lost 8 bases to trimming and J lost 4 bases; unmatched junction nucleotides: 3. CDR1 is LGHDT, CDR2 YNNKEL, per germline (reference sequence). CDR3 in amino acids: CASGRGGTGELFF. DNA of the CDR3: TGTGCCAGCGGACGGGGGGGCACCGGGGAGCTGTTTTTT.

The genes are TRBV12-3 or TRBV12-4 and TRBJ2-1; 7 nucleotides agree with TRBD2. This CDR3 is 13 amino acids long. V gave up 6 bases and J gave up 4 bases; unmatched junction bases: 3. The chain's CDR3 is CASRPGLYNEQFF. The CDR3 DNA sequence: TGTGCCAGCAGGCCGGGACTATACAATGAGCAGTTCTTC.

The V call is TRBV7-9, the J call TRBJ2-5; 9 nucleotides match TRBD1. The length of the CDR3 is 16 residues. V gave up 4 bases and J gave up 3 bases; unmatched junction bases: 9. The V gene's germline CDR1 is SEHNR and CDR2 FQNEAQ (reference sequence). The CDR3 loop reads CASSSPYRGPKETQYF. CDR3 nucleotide sequence: TGTGCCAGCAGCTCACCATACAGGGGGCCTAAAGAGACCCAGTACTTC.